The 3 T cell receptor beta chains reported below all come from one sample, sequenced in a study of blood T cell repertoires in COVID-19. The assay was immunoSEQ multiplex PCR, and TCRdb's table has in-frame clones only and misses some. The table has under 150,000 clones, around three quarters seen once. Source material: peripheral blood. The receptors originated from a woman of 80 years or more with acute or convalescent COVID-19.

The chain couples TRBV7-2 to TRBJ1-1, with D uncertain. Germline lookup yields CDR1 SGHTA and CDR2 FQGNSA. Trimming removed 4 bases from V and 5 bases from J, with 8 bases in between. This CDR3 region has 12 residues. The CDR3 loop is CASSSLRTEAFF. CDR3 DNA sequence: TGTGCCAGCAGCTCGTTGAGGACTGAAGCTTTCTTT.

Only one count was recorded for this clone. The chain combines TRBV19 with TRBJ2-7, with 9 positions matching TRBD2. Germline V gene lookup returns CDR1 LNHDA and CDR2 SQIVND (reference sequence). J was trimmed by 1 base and V by 3 bases; bases with no gene match: 7. This CDR3 comprises 16 residues. The CDR3 DNA sequence: TGTGCCAGTAGTATCTCTACTAGCGGGTTTTCCTACGAGCAGTACTTC. This codes for CASSISTSGFSYEQYF.

The CDR3: CASSDGQGLAGELFF. The CDR3 nucleotides are TGTGCCAGCAGTGATGGACAGGGGCTGGCCGGGGAGCTGTTTTTT. The V and J genes are TRBV6-1 and TRBJ2-2; 9 bases map to TRBD1. There are 15 residues in the CDR3. CDR1 and CDR2 (germline): MNHNS, SASEGT. V dropped 3 bases and J dropped 6; count of bases not matched to a gene: 5.